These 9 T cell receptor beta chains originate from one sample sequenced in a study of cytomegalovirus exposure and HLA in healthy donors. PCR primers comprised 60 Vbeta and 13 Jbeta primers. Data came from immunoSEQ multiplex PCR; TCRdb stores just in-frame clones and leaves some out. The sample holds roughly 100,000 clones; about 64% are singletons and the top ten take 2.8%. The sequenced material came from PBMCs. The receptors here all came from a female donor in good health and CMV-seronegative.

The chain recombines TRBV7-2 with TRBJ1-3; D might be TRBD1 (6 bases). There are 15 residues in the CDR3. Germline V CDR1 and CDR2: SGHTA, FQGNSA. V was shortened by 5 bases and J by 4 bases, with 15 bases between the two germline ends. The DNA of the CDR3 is TGTGCCAGCAGCGTGACCGGGACACCAGGAAACACCATATATTTT. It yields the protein CASSVTGTPGNTIYF.

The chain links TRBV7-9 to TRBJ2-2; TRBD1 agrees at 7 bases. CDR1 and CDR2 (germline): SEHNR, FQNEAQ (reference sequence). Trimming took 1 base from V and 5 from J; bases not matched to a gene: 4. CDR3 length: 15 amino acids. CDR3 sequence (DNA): TGTGCCAGCAGCTTAGGAGACAGGGAAACCGGGGAGCTGTTTTTT. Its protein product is CASSLGDRETGELFF.

The CDR3 nucleotides are TGTGCCAGCAGCACGGACAGGGTAAATGGGGCCAACGTCCTGACTTTC. Amino acid sequence: CASSTDRVNGANVLTF. V usage is TRBV13 and J usage is TRBJ2-6, with 8 bases aligning to TRBD1. The CDR3 runs 16 residues. CDR1 and CDR2 from the germline V gene are PRHDT and FYEKMQ (reference sequence). V was clipped by 5 bases and J by 3 bases; unmatched bases: 6.

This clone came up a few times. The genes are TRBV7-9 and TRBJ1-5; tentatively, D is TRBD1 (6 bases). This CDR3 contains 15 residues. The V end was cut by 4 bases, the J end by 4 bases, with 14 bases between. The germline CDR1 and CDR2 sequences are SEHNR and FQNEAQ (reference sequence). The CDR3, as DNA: TGTGCCAGCAGCTCGACGACAGGATTTAATCAGCCCCAGCATTTT. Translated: CASSSTTGFNQPQHF.

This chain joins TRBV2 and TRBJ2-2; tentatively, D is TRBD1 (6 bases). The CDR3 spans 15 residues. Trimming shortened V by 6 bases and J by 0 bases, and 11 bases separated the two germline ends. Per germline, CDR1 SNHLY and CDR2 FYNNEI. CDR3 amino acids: CASRKQGANTGELFF. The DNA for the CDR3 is TGTGCCAGCAGGAAACAGGGCGCGAACACCGGGGAGCTGTTTTTT.

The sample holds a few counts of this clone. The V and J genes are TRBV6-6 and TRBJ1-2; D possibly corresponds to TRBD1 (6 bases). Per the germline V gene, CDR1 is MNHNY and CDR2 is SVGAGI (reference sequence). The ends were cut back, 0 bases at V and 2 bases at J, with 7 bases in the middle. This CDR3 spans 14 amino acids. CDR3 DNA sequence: TGTGCCAGCAGTTACTCGGGGGCCAACTATGGCTACACCTTC. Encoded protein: CASSYSGANYGYTF.

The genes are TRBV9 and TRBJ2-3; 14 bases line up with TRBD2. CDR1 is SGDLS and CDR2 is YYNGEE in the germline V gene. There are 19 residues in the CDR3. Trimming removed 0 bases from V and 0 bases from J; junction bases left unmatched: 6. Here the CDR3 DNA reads TGTGCCAGCAGCGTAGGAGGGACTAGCGGGAGTTTGAGCACAGATACGCAGTATTTT. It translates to CASSVGGTSGSLSTDTQYF.

As DNA, the CDR3 is TGTGCCAGCAGCCTTAGCGGGAGGCCGCATCCCTACGAGCAGTACTTC. Protein sequence: CASSLSGRPHPYEQYF. This chain uses TRBV7-2 with TRBJ2-7, with TRBD2 identical over 10 bases. Germline CDR1 and CDR2: SGHTA and FQGNSA. Trimming at V came to 5 bases and at J to 2 bases, leaving 9 bases not matched to a gene. The CDR3 covers 16 residues.

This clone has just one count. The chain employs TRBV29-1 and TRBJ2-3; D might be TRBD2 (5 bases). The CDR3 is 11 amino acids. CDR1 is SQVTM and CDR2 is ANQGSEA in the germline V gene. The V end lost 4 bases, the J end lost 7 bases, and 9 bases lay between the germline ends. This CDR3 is CSVGTGNTQYF. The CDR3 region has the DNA TGCAGCGTTGGGACTGGAAATACGCAGTATTTT.